Shown below are 16 T cell receptor beta chains from a single sample sequenced in a study of control samples from healthy donors and cancer patients. TCRdb's copy holds only in-frame clones and misses some; the assay was immunoSEQ multiplex PCR. The profile shows about 100,000 clones, more than 85% of them singletons. What was sequenced was blood. The receptors derive from a woman in her 50s in good health.

This chain links TRBV19 with TRBJ2-1, with 9 bases fitting TRBD2. The CDR3 is made up of 14 amino acids. The germline V gene has CDR1 LNHDA and CDR2 SQIVND (reference sequence). After removal of 5 bases from V and 9 bases from J, the junction contained 8 bases not matched to a gene. For the CDR3, the DNA is TGTGCCAGTAGTTTCGGGACTAGCTCGCTTGAGCAGTTCTTC. Translation gives CASSFGTSSLEQFF. Full variable domain (missing parts from reference TRBV19 and TRBJ2-1): DGGITQSPKYLFRKEGQNVTLSCEQNLNHDAMYWYRQDPGQGLRLIYYSQIVNDFQKGDIAEGYSVSREKKESFPLTVTSAQKNPTAFYLCASSFGTSSLEQFFGPGTRLTVL.

CDR3 DNA sequence: TGTGCCAGCAGCGTGGGACAGGGAACCTACGAGCAGTACTTC. Amino acid sequence: CASSVGQGTYEQYF. This rearrangement joins TRBV5-6 to TRBJ2-7; 9 bases line up with TRBD1. Looked up from germline, CDR1 is SGHDT and CDR2 is YYEEEE. The ends lost 4 bases at V and 2 bases at J; junction bases unmatched: 4. The CDR3 length is 14 residues.

The chain is built from TRBV23-1 and TRBJ2-7, with D unclear. TRBV23-1 is an ORF, and what it does is uncertain. V was cut by 1 base and J by 12 bases, with 13 bases left in between. The CDR3 runs to 12 residues. The chain's CDR3 is CASSQFPHCGYV. The DNA for the CDR3 is TGCGCCAGCAGTCAATTCCCGCATTGTGGGTACGTC.

This clone has only one observation. The chain has TRBV29-1 and TRBJ2-7, with D uncertain. With 3 bases removed from V and 1 base from J, the gap between germline ends came to 4 bases. The V gene's germline CDR1 is SQVTM and CDR2 ANQGSEA. The CDR3 spans 11 residues. The CDR3 nucleotides are TGCAGCGTTGAGCGATCCTACGAGCAGTACTTC. Residues: CSVERSYEQYF.

The rearrangement links TRBV19 to TRBJ2-3; a weak D match, TRBD1 (6 bases). V was cut by 9 bases and J by 0 bases, with 16 bases left in between. Per the germline V gene, CDR1 is LNHDA and CDR2 is SQIVND (reference sequence). The CDR3 length is 15 residues. CDR3 in DNA: TGTGCCAGCCAAGGACAGTACGCTAGCACAGATACGCAGTATTTT. Its protein product is CASQGQYASTDTQYF.

The chain joins TRBV5-4 to TRBJ1-1; 9 nucleotides agree with TRBD1. The CDR3 consists of 17 residues. Germline V gene data show CDR1 as SGHNT and CDR2 as YYREEE (reference sequence). Trimming took 4 bases from V and 0 from J; bases not matched to a gene: 10. The CDR3 protein is CASSATGTGLMNTEAFF. As DNA, the CDR3 is TGTGCCAGCAGCGCGACCGGGACAGGGTTAATGAACACTGAAGCTTTCTTT.

This clone showed up just once. The genes are TRBV2 and TRBJ1-1, with D possibly being TRBD1 (5 bases). The CDR3 is made up of 15 amino acids. Trimming left V 5 bases short and J 1 base short, with 14 bases between. Germline CDR1 reads SNHLY; CDR2 reads FYNNEI. The CDR3 coding sequence is TGTGCCAGCAGTAACCAGGGTCCGGGGAACACTGAAGCTTTCTTT. Translating gives CASSNQGPGNTEAFF. The full variable domain, completed using reference TRBV2 and TRBJ1-1, is EPEVTQTPSHQVTQMGQEVILRCVPISNHLYFYWYRQILGQKVEFLVSFYNNEISEKSEIFDDQFSVERPDGSNFTLKIRSTKLEDSAMYFCASSNQGPGNTEAFFGQGTRLTVV.

This clone was seen more than once but under ten times. J is TRBJ1-1 and V is TRBV4-1, with D hard to call. This CDR3 comprises 13 residues. Trimming left V 0 bases short and J 7 bases short, with 9 bases between. CDR1 and CDR2 from the germline V gene are MGHRA and YSYEKL. CDR3 nucleotide sequence: TGCGCCAGCAGCCAAGACCTCCTCAGTGAAGCTTTCTTT. As protein: CASSQDLLSEAFF.

This chain joins TRBV6-6 and TRBJ1-1, with TRBD1 matching 7 bases. V shed 5 bases, J shed 5 bases, and the junction held 5 bases outside the gene matches. In germline, CDR1 is MNHNY, CDR2 SVGAGI (reference sequence). The CDR3 is 13 amino acids. Here the CDR3 reads CASSGEGATEAFF. Written as DNA, the CDR3 is TGTGCCAGCAGTGGGGAGGGGGCAACTGAAGCTTTCTTT.

The chain has TRBV19 and TRBJ2-1; no firm D call. The V end lost 5 bases, the J end lost 7 bases, and 6 bases lay between the germline ends. This CDR3 is built from 11 residues. Germline V gene data show CDR1 as LNHDA and CDR2 as SQIVND (reference sequence). CDR3 sequence reads: CASSYVNEQFF. For the CDR3, the DNA is TGTGCCAGTAGTTATGTTAATGAGCAGTTCTTC.

V is TRBV4-2 and J is TRBJ1-2; D remains unclear. The V end was cut by 1 base, the J end by 5 bases, with 5 bases between. This CDR3 spans 12 amino acids. The germline CDR1 and CDR2 sequences are LGHNA and YNFKEQ. CDR3 DNA sequence: TGTGCCAGCAGCCAAGTTGGGTATGGCTACACCTTC. Protein product: CASSQVGYGYTF.

The table lists this clone with a count of one. J is TRBJ2-1 and V is TRBV6-5; 10 nucleotides line up with TRBD2. The germline CDR1 and CDR2 sequences are MNHEY and SVGAGI. With V trimmed by 1 base and J by 9 bases, 6 bases remained unmatched. The CDR3 has 15 residues. The CDR3 region has the DNA TGTGCCAGCAGTTACTTCCTAGCGGGAGATGGTGAGCAGTTCTTC. Protein product: CASSYFLAGDGEQFF.

J is TRBJ2-5 and V is TRBV18; no clear D gene. V was cut by 7 bases and J by 1 base, with 10 bases left in between. The germline V gene encodes CDR1 KGHSH and CDR2 LQKENI. The CDR3 totals 13 residues. CDR3 nucleotide sequence: TGTGCCAGCTTACTTCAAGTCCAAGAGACCCAGTACTTC. Amino acid sequence: CASLLQVQETQYF.

V and J are TRBV24-1 and TRBJ1-5; TRBD1 matches at 12 bases. The CDR3 sequence is 19 residues long. CDR1 KGHDR and CDR2 SFDVKD come from the germline V gene. Trimming cost V 10 bases and J 0 bases; bases outside gene matches: 15. The CDR3 DNA follows: TGTGCCACGGACGCAGCTGGGACAGGGGGCTTCTATAGCAATCAGCCCCAGCATTTT. Encoded protein: CATDAAGTGGFYSNQPQHF.

The sample holds a few counts of this clone. The germline gene is not matched at one end of the junction; a read error may be the cause. This sequence joins TRBV20-1 and TRBJ1-2; D not resolved. Germline CDR1 reads DFQATT; CDR2 reads SNEGSKA (reference sequence). The CDR3 sequence is 11 residues long. CDR3 in DNA: TGTAGTGCTAGTAACACTTATGGCTACACCTTC. The encoded protein is CSASNTYGYTF.

The chain uses TRBV4-1 and TRBJ2-7, with a weak D call TRBD2 (6 bases). The V gene lost 6 bases and the J gene lost 5 bases, with 11 bases spanning the gap. This CDR3 is 12 amino acids long. Germline CDR1 is MGHRA and CDR2 is YSYEKL. CDR3 amino acids: CASRGGTHEQYF. As DNA, the CDR3 is TGCGCCAGCAGGGGCGGGACCCACGAGCAGTACTTC.